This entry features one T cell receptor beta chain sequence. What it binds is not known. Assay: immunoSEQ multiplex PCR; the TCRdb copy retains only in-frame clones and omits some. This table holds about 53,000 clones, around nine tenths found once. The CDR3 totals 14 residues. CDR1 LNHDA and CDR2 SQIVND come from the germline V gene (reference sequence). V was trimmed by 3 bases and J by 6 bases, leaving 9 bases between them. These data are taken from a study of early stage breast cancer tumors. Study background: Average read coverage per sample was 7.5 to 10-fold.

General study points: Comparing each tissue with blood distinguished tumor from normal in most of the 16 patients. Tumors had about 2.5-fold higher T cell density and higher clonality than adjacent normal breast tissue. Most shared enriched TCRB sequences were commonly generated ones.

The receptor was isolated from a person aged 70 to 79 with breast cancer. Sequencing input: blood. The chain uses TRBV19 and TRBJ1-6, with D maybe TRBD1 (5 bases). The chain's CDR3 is CASSIQGGNSPLHF. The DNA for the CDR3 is TGTGCCAGTAGTATCCAGGGAGGTAATTCACCCCTCCACTTT.